These 5 T cell receptor beta chains came from one sample sequenced in a study of shared clonotypes between healthy human individuals. Sequenced by immunoSEQ multiplex PCR; TCRdb stores in-frame clones only, minus some. In the table there are about 990,000 clones, approximately 80% of which are singletons. The sequenced sample was memory CD4+ T cells from PBMCs. Subset reported: CD45RA-negative fraction. The receptors come from a man aged 18 to 29 in good health. Some clones in this sample may be carry-over from other donors' samples.

The chain joins TRBV28 to TRBJ1-5; D is perhaps TRBD1 (5 bases). This CDR3 region has 15 residues. The germline V gene has CDR1 MDHEN and CDR2 SYDVKM. V shed 3 bases and J shed 3 bases, with 12 bases lying between them. CDR3: CASSFVGVYNQPQHF. CDR3 bases: TGTGCCAGCAGTTTTGTAGGGGTTTACAATCAGCCCCAGCATTTT.

The rearrangement joins TRBV28 to TRBJ1-2; 10 positions agree with TRBD1. V shed 4 bases, J shed 5 bases, and the junction held 4 bases outside the gene matches. From germline, CDR1 is MDHEN and CDR2 SYDVKM. This CDR3 region has 14 residues. The CDR3 loop reads CASSSTGGWYGYTF. In nucleotides, the CDR3 is TGTGCCAGCAGTTCGACAGGGGGCTGGTATGGCTACACCTTC.

The chain carries TRBV27 and TRBJ1-5, with a tentative D call TRBD1 (5 bases). The germline V and J ends were trimmed by 6 bases and 2 bases, with 14 bases remaining between them. This CDR3 spans 15 amino acids. Germline CDR1 MNHEY, CDR2 SMNVEV (reference sequence). For the CDR3, the DNA is TGTGCCAGCAGGTCCTTTCAAGGGGGCAATCAGCCCCAGCATTTT. Residues: CASRSFQGGNQPQHF.

J is TRBJ2-2 and V is TRBV30; D gene ambiguous. With 3 bases removed from V and 5 bases from J, the gap between germline ends came to 16 bases. Germline-derived CDR1 and CDR2 are GTSNPN and SVGIG (reference sequence). The CDR3 contains 15 residues. The CDR3 DNA is TGTGCCTGGAGCGTGGGCAGAACACTTACCGGGGAGCTGTTTTTT. Amino acid sequence: CAWSVGRTLTGELFF.

Turning to this clone: The same CDR3 arises from other DNA sequences in this sample as well. This sequence joins TRBV29-1 and TRBJ2-3, with D maybe TRBD1 (6 bases). The CDR3 extends over 13 amino acids. CDR1 is SQVTM and CDR2 is ANQGSEA in the germline V gene. V was trimmed by 3 bases and J by 1 base, leaving 8 bases between them. The CDR3 spells CSVDRGGTDTQYF. CDR3 DNA sequence: TGCAGCGTTGACAGGGGAGGCACAGATACGCAGTATTTT.